What follows are 24 T cell receptor beta chains derived from one specimen sequenced in a study of T cells expressing NK-cell markers. TCRdb re-called the 5' RACE reads; one entry per CDR3 protein, DNA not given. Here the sample table reports roughly 150,000 distinct CDR3 sequences. Sequencing input: blood T cells: a sorted CD56 or NKG2C T cell subset, CD4+ or CD8+ T cells, or bulk PBMC T cells (not recorded which). All receptors derive from a woman between 18 and 75 years old in good health.

This chain connects TRBV18 to TRBJ2-7; as DNA is missing, the TRBD2 call by TCRdb cannot be tested. This CDR3 is built from 14 residues. The germline CDR1 and CDR2 sequences are KGHSH and LQKENI. Here the CDR3 reads CASSRAGAGYEQYF.

The chain combines TRBV2 with TRBJ2-2; the TCRdb D gene call, TRBD1, has no DNA to confirm it. The CDR3 extends over 15 amino acids. Per the germline V gene, CDR1 is SNHLY and CDR2 is FYNNEI. The CDR3 region is CASRAGQDYTGELFF.

CDR3 sequence reads: CSARVPAEDEQFF. The rearrangement links TRBV20-1 to TRBJ2-1. The CDR3 extends over 13 amino acids. The germline gives CDR1 DFQATT, CDR2 SNEGSKA (reference sequence).

V usage is TRBV7-3 and J usage is TRBJ1-1; TCRdb's D call of TRBD1 is untestable without DNA. The CDR3 contains 14 residues. CDR1 is SGHTA, CDR2 FQGTGA, per germline. CDR3 protein: CASSLMSRGTEAFF.

J is TRBJ2-6 and V is TRBV20-1; lacking DNA, the TRBD1 call made by TCRdb goes unchecked. This CDR3 spans 16 amino acids. The germline V gene has CDR1 DFQATT and CDR2 SNEGSKA (reference sequence). CDR3 protein: CSANSPGPSGANVLTF.

The V call is TRBV3-1, the J call TRBJ2-3; the D call from TCRdb, TRBD2, cannot be confirmed without DNA. This CDR3 has 15 amino acids. In germline, CDR1 is LGHDT, CDR2 YNNKEL (reference sequence). CDR3 residues: CASSPTSGGADTQYF.

This chain links TRBV20-1 with TRBJ1-3. The CDR3 covers 15 residues. CDR1 and CDR2 (germline): DFQATT, SNEGSKA (reference sequence). The CDR3 here is CSARDLGSTGNTIYF.

V is TRBV24-1 and J is TRBJ1-2. Germline V lookup: CDR1 KGHDR, CDR2 SFDVKD. CDR3 length: 14 residues. The CDR3 spells CATSGRAVNYGYTF.

The chain is built from TRBV20-1 and TRBJ2-2; no DNA is available, so the TRBD1 call from TCRdb remains unchecked. This CDR3 region has 13 residues. Germline V gene sequence: CDR1 DFQATT, CDR2 SNEGSKA (reference sequence). This CDR3 reads CSASDRGTGELFF.

The chain has TRBV6-5 and TRBJ2-7; without DNA, the TCRdb call of TRBD2 cannot be checked. The CDR3 runs to 16 residues. Germline CDR1 MNHEY, CDR2 SVGAGI. CDR3 loop: CASSSGLAGISYEQYF.

The chain carries TRBV10-3 and TRBJ1-4; TCRdb returns TRBD1, unconfirmable since there is no DNA. CDR3 length equals 14 residues. Germline V gene lookup returns CDR1 ENHRY and CDR2 SYGVKD. CDR3: CAISEGQTGEKLFF.

The chain links TRBV28 to TRBJ2-1; without DNA, the TCRdb call of TRBD2 cannot be checked. This CDR3 is built from 15 residues. Germline V CDR1 and CDR2: MDHEN, SYDVKM. CDR3 residues: CASSIPSRGLDEQFF.

The chain is built from TRBV12-3 or TRBV12-4 and TRBJ2-3; as DNA is missing, the TRBD2 call by TCRdb cannot be tested. This CDR3 is 19 amino acids long. CDR3 residues: CASSSRPGLAGGPTDTQYF.

CDR3 region: CSARTDSGAPYEQYF. V gene TRBV20-1 combines with J gene TRBJ2-7; TCRdb selects TRBD1, and the lack of DNA leaves this call unchecked. This CDR3 comprises 15 residues. Germline V gene sequence: CDR1 DFQATT, CDR2 SNEGSKA (reference sequence).

V is TRBV4-1 and J is TRBJ1-6. Germline CDR1 reads MGHRA; CDR2 reads YSYEKL. The CDR3 contains 14 residues. The CDR3 spells CASSQEPSLSPLHF.

This rearrangement joins TRBV10-3 to TRBJ2-7; TCRdb reports TRBD1, a call that lacks DNA to check it against. This CDR3 has 13 residues. Germline loops: CDR1 ENHRY, CDR2 SYGVKD. CDR3 sequence reads: CAISPPTGYEQYF.

J is TRBJ1-1 and V is TRBV30. The CDR3 sequence is 13 residues long. CDR1 GTSNPN and CDR2 SVGIG come from the germline V gene (reference sequence). Here the CDR3 reads CAWTREGYTEAFF.

The chain's CDR3 is CATSDPRQRKYNEQFF. The V and J genes are TRBV24-1 and TRBJ2-1; there is no DNA to check the TCRdb D call of TRBD2. The CDR3 runs 16 residues. The germline gives CDR1 KGHDR, CDR2 SFDVKD.

The chain uses TRBV7-9 and TRBJ2-1; lacking DNA, the TRBD2 call made by TCRdb goes unchecked. From germline, CDR1 is SEHNR and CDR2 FQNEAQ (reference sequence). CDR3 length equals 13 residues. CDR3 residues: CASSLLTSGSLFF.

The gene calls are TRBV12-5 and TRBJ1-2. The CDR3 runs to 13 residues. CDR1 and CDR2 (germline): LGHNT, FRNRAP. The CDR3 sequence is CASGLGEAYGYTF.

V gene TRBV27 combines with J gene TRBJ2-3; checking the TCRdb D call of TRBD1 is not possible without DNA. Germline lookup yields CDR1 MNHEY and CDR2 SMNVEV (reference sequence). CDR3 length: 19 residues. CDR3 sequence reads: CASSLDSFAAGQETDTQYF.

This chain connects TRBV4-1 to TRBJ2-5; TCRdb's assignment of TRBD2 cannot be checked, as there is no DNA. Germline V gene sequence: CDR1 MGHRA, CDR2 YSYEKL. This CDR3 has 16 residues. This CDR3 reads CASSPGSGGYQETQYF.

This rearrangement joins TRBV5-1 to TRBJ2-7; TCRdb outputs TRBD2, but without DNA this stays unchecked. CDR3 length equals 14 residues. Germline V CDR1 and CDR2: SGHRS, YFSETQ. Here the CDR3 reads CASSPENEGTEQYF. Using reference TRBV5-1 and TRBJ2-7 for the parts outside the CDR3, the full variable domain is KAGVTQTPRYLIKTRGQQVTLSCSPISGHRSVSWYQQTPGQGLQFLFEYFSETQRNKGNFPGRFSGRQFSNSRSEMNVSTLELGDSALYLCASSPENEGTEQYFGPGTRLTVT.

This rearrangement joins TRBV12-3 or TRBV12-4 to TRBJ2-3; TCRdb lists TRBD2, though no DNA is available to test this call. This CDR3 contains 21 residues. The CDR3 region is CASSFHLGLAGGLPSTDTQYF.